This T cell receptor (beta chain) originates from a study of CD8 T cells in Susac syndrome. Whole-study context: At the time of blood draw, patients with Susac syndrome were therapy-naive, receiving corticosteroids, or receiving intravenous immunoglobulin alone.

The Susac syndrome patients fit the recently defined diagnostic criteria for definite or probable disease. TEMRA cells were FACS-enriched, unlike CD8+ and CD4+ T cells, which were negatively isolated. cDNA came from about 0.5 to 1 ug RNA primed by random hexamers. The method of amplification for TCR beta CDR3 was immunoSEQ multiplex PCR, covering 54 Vbeta and 13 Jbeta. One entry per CDR3 protein, called by TCRdb with MiXCR from the immunoSEQ multiplex PCR reads. The sample includes about 130,000 distinct CDR3 sequences, over 85% of them seen just once. The V and J ends lost 2 bases and 3 bases, in that order; junction bases with no gene match: 6. CDR1 is DFQATT, CDR2 SNEGSKA, per germline (reference sequence). This CDR3 has 14 amino acids.

The J gene is TRBJ1-2, the V gene TRBV20-1, with 7 bases identical to TRBD1. Sample: CD8+ T cells from PBMCs. The sequence was obtained from a human donor with Susac syndrome. The CDR3 DNA follows: TGCAGTGCTAGACCCTGGACAGGTTACTATGGCTACACCTTC. Protein product: CSARPWTGYYGYTF.